This TCR beta chain was identified in a study of T cells in Graves' hyperthyroidism and ophthalmopathy. Ten or more counts support this clonotype. V was pared by 3 bases and J by 6 bases, with 2 bases of the junction left unmatched. The CDR3 has 13 residues. CDR1 MDHEN and CDR2 SYDVKM come from the germline V gene. From RNA transcripts, TCR beta CDR3 regions were amplified. The study used the HTBI primer set for a first-round RT-PCR of the TCR CDR3. TCRdb fed the multiplex PCR reads into MiXCR, producing one record per CDR3 protein. The sample consists of 550,000 to 700,000 distinct CDR3 sequences, just over 45% of them appearing once.

The chain recombines TRBV28 with TRBJ1-5; 7 bases are a match to TRBD1. This receptor was taken from an adult woman with Graves' disease, either hyperthyroidism or ophthalmopathy (not recorded which). The specimen was peripheral blood or thyroid tissue (not recorded which). The CDR3: CASSFDRAQPQHF. The CDR3 nucleotides read TGTGCCAGCAGTTTCGACAGGGCTCAGCCCCAGCATTTT. Together with reference TRBV28 and TRBJ1-5, the CDR3 gives the full variable domain: DVKVTQSSRYLVKRTGEKVFLECVQDMDHENMFWYRQDPGLGLRLIYFSYDVKMKEKGDIPEGYSVSREKKERFSLILESASTNQTSMYLCASSFDRAQPQHFGDGTRLSIL.